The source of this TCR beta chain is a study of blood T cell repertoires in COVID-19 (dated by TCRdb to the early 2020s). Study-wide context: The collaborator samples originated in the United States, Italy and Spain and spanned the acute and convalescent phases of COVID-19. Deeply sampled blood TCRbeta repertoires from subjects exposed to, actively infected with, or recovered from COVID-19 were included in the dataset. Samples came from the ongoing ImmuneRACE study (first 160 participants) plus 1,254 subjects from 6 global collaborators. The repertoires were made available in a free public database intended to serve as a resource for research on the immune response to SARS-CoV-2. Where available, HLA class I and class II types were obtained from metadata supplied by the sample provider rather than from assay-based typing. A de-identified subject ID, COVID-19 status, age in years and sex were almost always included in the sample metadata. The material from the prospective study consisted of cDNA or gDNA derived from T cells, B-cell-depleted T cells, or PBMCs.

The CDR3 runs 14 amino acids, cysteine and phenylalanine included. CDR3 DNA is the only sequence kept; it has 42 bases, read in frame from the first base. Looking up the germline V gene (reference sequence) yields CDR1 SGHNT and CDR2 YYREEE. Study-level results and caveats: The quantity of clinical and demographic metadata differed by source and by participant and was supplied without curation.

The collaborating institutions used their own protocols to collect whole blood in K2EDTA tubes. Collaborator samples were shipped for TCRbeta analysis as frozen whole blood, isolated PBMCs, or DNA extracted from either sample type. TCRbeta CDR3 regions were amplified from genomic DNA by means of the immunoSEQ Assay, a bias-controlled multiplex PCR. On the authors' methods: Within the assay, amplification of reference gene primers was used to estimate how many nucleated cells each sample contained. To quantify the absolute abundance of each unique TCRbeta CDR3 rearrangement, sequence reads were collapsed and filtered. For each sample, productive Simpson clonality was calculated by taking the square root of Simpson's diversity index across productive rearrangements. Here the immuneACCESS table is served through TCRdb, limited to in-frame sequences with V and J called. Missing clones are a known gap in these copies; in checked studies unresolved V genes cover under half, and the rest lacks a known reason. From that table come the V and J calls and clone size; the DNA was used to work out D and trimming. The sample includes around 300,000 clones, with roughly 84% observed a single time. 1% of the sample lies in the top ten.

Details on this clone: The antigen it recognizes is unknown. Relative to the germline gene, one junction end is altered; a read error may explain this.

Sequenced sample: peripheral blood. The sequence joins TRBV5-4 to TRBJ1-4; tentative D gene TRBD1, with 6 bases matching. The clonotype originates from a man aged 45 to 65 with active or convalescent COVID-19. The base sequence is TGTGCCAACAGCTTGGGGGGACAAAAAGAAAAACTGTTTTTT. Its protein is CANSLGGQKEKLFF.